Listed here is a single T cell receptor beta chain. The antigen is undetermined. The sample comes from a study of OX40 agonist ivuxolimab in advanced cancers. Study overall: Patients were dosed with the agonistic anti-OX40 (CD134) antibody ivuxolimab.

With 3 bases removed from V and 12 bases from J, the gap between germline ends came to 12 bases. The germline V gene has CDR1 GTSNPN and CDR2 SVGIG (reference sequence). The CDR3 is 11 residues long. General study points: Researchers did not establish what antigens the expanded peripheral T cells target. Partial responders receiving 0.1-3.0 mg/kg showed among the lowest clonal expansion. Expanded clones belonging to CD8+ T cells outnumbered, on average, those of CD4+.

Clones were sequenced by immunoSEQ multiplex PCR, and TCRdb holds only the in-frame ones, with some missing. This sample yields tens of thousands of clones, of which about 90% are seen a single time; 1.8% belongs to the top ten. This chain uses TRBV30 with TRBJ2-1, with D possibly TRBD2 on 6 matching bases. The sample was CD4+ or CD8+ T cells sorted from blood, taken in a trial of the OX40 agonist ivuxolimab. This TCR was recovered from an adult with an advanced solid tumor such as melanoma, head and neck, liver or kidney cancer. DNA of the CDR3: TGTGCCTGGAGCGCCGGGACTGTGCAGTTCTTC. Residues: CAWSAGTVQFF.